This TCR beta chain was profiled in a study of shared T cell receptors in the human thymus. The method was immunoSEQ multiplex PCR; TCRdb's version includes in-frame clones alone and lacks a portion of them. Here the sample spans about 730,000 clones, 80% to 90% being singletons. The CDR3 is 16 amino acids. Deletions cut 5 bases from V and 6 bases from J, with 22 bases between. Germline V gene lookup returns CDR1 SGHVT and CDR2 SQSDAQ. The same sample was also used in a study of human thymus T cells. That paper notes: Having corrective surgery for congenital heart defects, healthy Finnish infants were the ones who donated. Surgeons resected thymus tissue during corrective heart surgery. V and J genes seemed to be used with bias in thymic and blood repertoires. A high degree of thymic repertoire overlap among unrelated individuals was reported in related research.

This sequence joins TRBV7-4 and TRBJ1-1; D gene ambiguous. The sequencing sample was made of thymocytes. The sequence derives from a girl less than two years old with a congenital heart defect. The CDR3 nucleotides are TGTGCCAGCAGCCGATCAAGGGTGGGGAGTGGGGCTGAAGCTTTCTTT. Its translation: CASSRSRVGSGAEAFF.